Reported below is one T cell receptor (beta chain). Its matching antigen is unknown. The method was immunoSEQ multiplex PCR; TCRdb's version includes in-frame clones alone and lacks a portion of them. The table includes tens of thousands of clones, less than 90% detected once. This record belongs to a study of T cells in localized non-small cell lung cancer. Study results and caveats: Because sequencing included only one region (of the tumor), heterogeneity remains possible.

This CDR3 region has 17 residues. Trimming removed 0 bases at V and 0 bases at J, with 12 bases between. CDR1 MRHNA and CDR2 SNTAGT come from the germline V gene. V and J are TRBV6-4 and TRBJ2-1; no definite D call. Here the sequenced sample was PBMCs, taken before any cancer treatment. This TCR was recovered from a man aged 35 to 70 with stage II squamous cell lung carcinoma. CDR3 in amino acids: CASSDSAASSSYNEQFF. CDR3 nucleotides: TGTGCCAGCAGTGACTCAGCAGCTTCGAGCTCCTACAATGAGCAGTTCTTC.